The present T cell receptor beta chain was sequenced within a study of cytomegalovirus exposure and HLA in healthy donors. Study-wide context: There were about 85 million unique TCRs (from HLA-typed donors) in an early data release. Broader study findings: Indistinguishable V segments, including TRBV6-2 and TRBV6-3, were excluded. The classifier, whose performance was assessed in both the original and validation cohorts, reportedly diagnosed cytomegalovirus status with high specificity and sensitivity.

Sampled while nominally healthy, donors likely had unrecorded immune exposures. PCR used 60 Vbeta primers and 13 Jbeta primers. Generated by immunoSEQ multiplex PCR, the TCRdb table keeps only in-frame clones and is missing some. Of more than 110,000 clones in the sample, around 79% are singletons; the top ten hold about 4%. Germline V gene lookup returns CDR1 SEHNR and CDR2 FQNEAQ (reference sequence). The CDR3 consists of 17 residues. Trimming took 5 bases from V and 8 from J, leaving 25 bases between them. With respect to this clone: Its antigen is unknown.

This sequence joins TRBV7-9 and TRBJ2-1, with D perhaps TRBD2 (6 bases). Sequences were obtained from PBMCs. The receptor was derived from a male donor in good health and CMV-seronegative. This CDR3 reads CASSLLRGASSEDEQFF. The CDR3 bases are TGTGCCAGCAGCCTACTCCGAGGGGCCTCTAGCGAGGATGAGCAGTTCTTC.